This TCR beta chain stems from a study of T cell responses to AZD1222 COVID-19 vaccine. In germline, CDR1 is LNHDA, CDR2 SQIVND (reference sequence). The CDR3 has 14 amino acids. Trimming left V 2 bases short and J 3 bases short, with 10 bases between. The table came from immunoSEQ multiplex PCR; TCRdb's copy has only in-frame clones and leaves some out. This table has 200,000 or so clones, approximately 93% appearing once. This receptor was obtained from an adult who received the AZD1222 COVID-19 vaccine. This material consisted of peripheral blood, taken 28 days after the second AZD1222 dose. This chain joins TRBV19 and TRBJ1-2; possibly TRBD1 for D (5 bases). The CDR3 coding sequence is TGTGCCAGTAGTATAAGTGGGGCAGACTATGGCTACACCTTC. Residues: CASSISGADYGYTF.